Listed below are T cell receptor beta chains from one sample, sequenced in a study of T cells in Graves' hyperthyroidism and ophthalmopathy. TCRdb itself ran the multiplex PCR reads through MiXCR, one entry per CDR3 protein. The repertoire holds a few hundred thousand distinct CDR3 sequences, around 45% seen once, with 15% to 20% in the top ten. Specimen: peripheral blood or thyroid tissue (not recorded which). The receptors were gathered from an adult woman with Graves' disease, either hyperthyroidism or ophthalmopathy (not recorded which). CDR3s include the opening cysteine and the closing phenylalanine or tryptophan. Where a row states a size, it is once, few, many or the class of an expanded clone; other rows omit it.

clone size: -; J gene: TRBJ1-2; V gene: TRBV10-3; CDR3 protein: CAISGHTYGYTF
clone size: -; J gene: TRBJ1-2; V gene: TRBV7-1; CDR3 protein: CASSSEQELDYGYTF
clone size: -; J gene: TRBJ1-2; V gene: TRBV20-1; CDR3 protein: CSARQGNGYTF
clone size: -; J gene: TRBJ2-7; V gene: TRBV7-9; CDR3 protein: CANSRQGSAAYEQYF
clone size: -; J gene: TRBJ2-1; V gene: TRBV10-3; CDR3 protein: CAAQRAGGDDEQFF
clone size: -; J gene: TRBJ2-7; V gene: TRBV29-1; CDR3 protein: CSVGRGTGSPSEQYF
clone size: -; J gene: TRBJ1-1; V gene: TRBV11-2; CDR3 protein: CASIRTGKPNTEAFF
clone size: many; J gene: TRBJ2-7; V gene: TRBV7-9; CDR3 protein: CASSFQLVGIRGEQYF
clone size: -; J gene: TRBJ2-2; V gene: TRBV7-9; CDR3 protein: CASSFSNRITGELFF
clone size: few; J gene: TRBJ2-6; V gene: TRBV2; CDR3 protein: CASSREGWGVLTF
clone size: many; J gene: TRBJ1-2; V gene: TRBV30; CDR3 protein: CAHEAAVYTF
clone size: -; J gene: TRBJ1-1; V gene: TRBV5-1; CDR3 protein: CASSSLGTVNTEAFF
clone size: many; J gene: TRBJ1-2; V gene: TRBV29-1; CDR3 protein: CSVRHRGLNYGYTF
clone size: many; J gene: TRBJ1-1; V gene: TRBV7-8; CDR3 protein: CASSPGLGGGTEAFF
clone size: once; J gene: TRBJ2-5; V gene: TRBV7-6; CDR3 protein: CASSLGPYSNQPQYF
clone size: many; J gene: TRBJ1-5; V gene: TRBV28; CDR3 protein: CASQGGAQPQHF
clone size: many; J gene: TRBJ2-7; V gene: TRBV29-1; CDR3 protein: CSGSRDGSYEQYF
clone size: few; J gene: TRBJ2-5; V gene: TRBV25-1; CDR3 protein: CASNQRGGQETQYF
clone size: -; J gene: TRBJ2-7; V gene: TRBV25-1; CDR3 protein: CAGEGQIYEQYF
clone size: -; J gene: TRBJ1-2; V gene: TRBV15; CDR3 protein: CATSRERGEDGYTF
clone size: -; J gene: TRBJ2-5; V gene: TRBV7-3; CDR3 protein: CASSWAGGETQYF
clone size: many; J gene: TRBJ2-7; V gene: TRBV7-8; CDR3 protein: CASSLAGMGPFYEQYF
clone size: -; J gene: TRBJ2-6; V gene: TRBV7-7; CDR3 protein: CVGAGTGANVLTF
clone size: -; J gene: TRBJ2-2; V gene: TRBV25-1; CDR3 protein: CASSSSWGRRAGEANTGELFF
clone size: many; J gene: TRBJ1-1; V gene: TRBV20-1; CDR3 protein: CSARVDPNTEAFF
clone size: many; J gene: TRBJ2-7; V gene: TRBV10-3; CDR3 protein: CAIRSMTGGAGGRASYEQYF
clone size: many; J gene: TRBJ1-6; V gene: TRBV30; CDR3 protein: CAWGQVRTHSPLHF
clone size: -; J gene: TRBJ1-2; V gene: TRBV18; CDR3 protein: CASSPAGSQSYGYTF
clone size: many; J gene: TRBJ2-7; V gene: TRBV11-2; CDR3 protein: CASSRGGQGTYEQYF
clone size: -; J gene: TRBJ1-5; V gene: TRBV20-1; CDR3 protein: CSARGASGSNQPQHF
clone size: many; J gene: TRBJ1-6; V gene: TRBV5-1; CDR3 protein: CASSLGGRSPLHF
clone size: -; J gene: TRBJ1-5; V gene: TRBV2; CDR3 protein: CASSARRVGQPQHF
clone size: many; J gene: TRBJ1-5; V gene: TRBV20-1; CDR3 protein: CSAKAGVPSDQPQHF
clone size: many; J gene: TRBJ1-6; V gene: TRBV15; CDR3 protein: CATREDRANSPLHF
clone size: -; J gene: TRBJ2-7; V gene: TRBV20-1; CDR3 protein: CSARGWTSFYEQYF
clone size: -; J gene: TRBJ2-5; V gene: TRBV5-4; CDR3 protein: CASSGTGTSGTLQETQYF
clone size: -; J gene: TRBJ1-5; V gene: TRBV4-1; CDR3 protein: CASSPAEHSNQPQHF
clone size: -; J gene: TRBJ1-4; V gene: TRBV10-3; CDR3 protein: CAISEIGTAEKLFF
clone size: many; J gene: TRBJ2-7; V gene: TRBV5-1; CDR3 protein: CASSLFPGLNEQYF
clone size: -; J gene: TRBJ1-3; V gene: TRBV6-2/TRBV6-3; CDR3 protein: CASTDPGNTIYF
clone size: many; J gene: TRBJ2-5; V gene: TRBV9; CDR3 protein: CASSGTSGGGQETQYF
clone size: -; J gene: TRBJ2-5; V gene: TRBV15; CDR3 protein: CATSRDRLAGETQYF
clone size: many; J gene: TRBJ2-7; V gene: TRBV2; CDR3 protein: CASRIGGGRSASDEQYF
clone size: -; J gene: TRBJ1-5; V gene: TRBV7-9; CDR3 protein: CASSFSGIQPQHF
clone size: many; J gene: TRBJ1-3; V gene: TRBV3-1; CDR3 protein: CASSGVGLNTIYF
clone size: many; J gene: TRBJ2-7; V gene: TRBV7-9; CDR3 protein: CASSWGPYEQYF
clone size: -; J gene: TRBJ1-2; V gene: TRBV19; CDR3 protein: CASSILGLYGYTF
clone size: many; J gene: TRBJ1-5; V gene: TRBV6-5; CDR3 protein: CASSLNLGGVQPQHF